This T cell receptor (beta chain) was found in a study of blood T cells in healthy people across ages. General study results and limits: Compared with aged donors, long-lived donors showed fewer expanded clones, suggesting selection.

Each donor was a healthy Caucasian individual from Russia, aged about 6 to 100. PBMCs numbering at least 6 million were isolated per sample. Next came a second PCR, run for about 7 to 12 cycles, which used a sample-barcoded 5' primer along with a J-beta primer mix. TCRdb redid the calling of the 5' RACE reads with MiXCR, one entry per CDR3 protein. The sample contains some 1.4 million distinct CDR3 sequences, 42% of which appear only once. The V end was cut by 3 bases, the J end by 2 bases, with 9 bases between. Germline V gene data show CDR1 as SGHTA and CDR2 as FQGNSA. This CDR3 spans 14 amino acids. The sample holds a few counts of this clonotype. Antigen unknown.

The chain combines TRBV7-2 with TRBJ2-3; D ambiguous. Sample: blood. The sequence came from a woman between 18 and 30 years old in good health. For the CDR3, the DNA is TGTGCCAGCAGCTTCTGGGCCCTCACAGATACGCAGTATTTT. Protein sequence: CASSFWALTDTQYF. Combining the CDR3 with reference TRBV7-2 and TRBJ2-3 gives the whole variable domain GAGVSQSPSNKVTEKGKDVELRCDPISGHTALYWYRQSLGQGLEFLIYFQGNSAPDKSGLPSDRFSAERTGGSVSTLTIQRTQQEDSAVYLCASSFWALTDTQYFGPGTRLTVL.